What follows are 13 T cell receptor beta chains derived from one specimen sequenced in a study of OX40 agonist ivuxolimab in advanced cancers. The method was immunoSEQ multiplex PCR; TCRdb's version includes in-frame clones alone and lacks a portion of them. The sample lists 9,500 to 15,000 clones; over 75% were seen once. The specimen comprised CD4+ or CD8+ T cells sorted from blood, sampled in a trial of the OX40 agonist ivuxolimab. Every receptor here comes from an adult with an advanced solid tumor such as melanoma, head and neck, liver or kidney cancer.

The V call is TRBV4-1, the J call TRBJ1-4; 8 bases line up with TRBD1. Germline assignment: CDR1 MGHRA and CDR2 YSYEKL. The CDR3 runs 17 residues. V lost 0 bases and J lost 5; bases outside the gene matches: 8. This chain's CDR3 is CASSQDPGQGLNEKLFF. The CDR3 DNA sequence: TGCGCCAGCAGCCAAGACCCTGGACAGGGCCTAAATGAAAAACTGTTTTTT.

V usage is TRBV15 and J usage is TRBJ1-1; D might be TRBD1 (5 bases). CDR3 length: 13 amino acids. Germline V gives CDR1 LNHNV, CDR2 YYDKDF (reference sequence). V dropped 0 bases and J dropped 9 bases, with 11 bases sitting between them. CDR3 in amino acids: CATSRDWGGQAFF. The CDR3 bases are TGTGCCACCAGCAGAGATTGGGGGGGTCAAGCTTTCTTT. The whole variable domain, remainder taken from reference TRBV15 and TRBJ1-1, is DAMVIQNPRYQVTQFGKPVTLSCSQTLNHNVMYWYQQKSSQAPKLLFHYYDKDFNNEADTPDNFQSRRPNTSFCFLDIRSPGLGDTAMYLCATSRDWGGQAFFGQGTRLTVV.

The chain recombines TRBV7-2 with TRBJ2-7; the D is unclear. Trimming stripped 6 bases from V and 2 bases from J, with 23 bases between. The germline V gene has CDR1 SGHTA and CDR2 FQGNSA. The CDR3 is 17 amino acids. The CDR3 DNA is TGTGCCAGCAGTTCTCCTGAGGCAGACTTCAATACCTACGAGCAGTACTTC. Amino acids: CASSSPEADFNTYEQYF.

This clone was observed a handful of times. The chain combines TRBV5-1 with TRBJ2-5, with TRBD2 matching over 8 bases. CDR1 SGHRS and CDR2 YFSETQ come from the germline V gene. Unmatched junction bases numbered 7, after V lost 0 bases and J lost 3 bases. The CDR3 consists of 16 residues. CDR3 amino acids: CASSLVPAGVEETQYF. CDR3 DNA: TGCGCCAGCAGCTTGGTTCCAGCGGGAGTAGAAGAGACCCAGTACTTC.

This clone was picked up one time. The chain has TRBV13 and TRBJ2-7; 12 nucleotides match TRBD2. V lost 3 bases, J lost 12 bases, and 9 bases stayed unmatched. The CDR3 runs 14 residues. The V gene's germline CDR1 is PRHDT and CDR2 FYEKMQ (reference sequence). CDR3 coding DNA: TGTGCCAGCAGCTTCTGGACTAGCGGGATGGACCGGTACTTC. Protein sequence: CASSFWTSGMDRYF.

This clone was observed once. The V call is TRBV2, the J call TRBJ1-1, with 10 bases fitting TRBD1. V shed 7 bases and J 3 bases; nucleotides not matched to a gene: 20. Germline-derived CDR1 and CDR2 are SNHLY and FYNNEI. The CDR3 contains 19 residues. The CDR3 protein is CASKIDRGQRSVGHTEAFF. The CDR3 bases are TGTGCCAGCAAGATTGACAGGGGGCAGCGCTCGGTCGGACACACTGAAGCTTTCTTT. Based on the CDR3 plus reference TRBV2 and TRBJ1-1, the full variable domain is EPEVTQTPSHQVTQMGQEVILRCVPISNHLYFYWYRQILGQKVEFLVSFYNNEISEKSEIFDDQFSVERPDGSNFTLKIRSTKLEDSAMYFCASKIDRGQRSVGHTEAFFGQGTRLTVV.

This chain uses TRBV13 with TRBJ2-3; 9 nucleotides line up with TRBD2. Germline V gene sequence: CDR1 PRHDT, CDR2 FYEKMQ (reference sequence). This CDR3 region has 17 residues. V was pared by 0 bases and J by 2 bases, with 6 bases of the junction left unmatched. The CDR3 DNA sequence: TGTGCCAGCAGCTTAGGGGCTAGCGGGACTCTCACAGATACGCAGTATTTT. Its translation is CASSLGASGTLTDTQYF.

This clone was counted once. This chain links TRBV10-3 with TRBJ2-1; 9 bases map to TRBD2. Trimming cost V 3 bases and J 4 bases; bases outside gene matches: 7. Germline CDR1 and CDR2: ENHRY and SYGVKD. The CDR3 is made up of 16 amino acids. CDR3 DNA sequence: TGTGCCATCAGTGATGTAGCGGGGGCCCTATACAATGAGCAGTTCTTC. Protein product: CAISDVAGALYNEQFF.

The V call is TRBV2, the J call TRBJ1-2, with TRBD1 matching 8 bases. The CDR3 runs to 17 residues. V gave up 6 bases and J gave up 1 base; unmatched junction bases: 13. Looked up from germline, CDR1 is SNHLY and CDR2 is FYNNEI. The CDR3 nucleotides are TGTGCCAGCAGCAAACCAAAGGACAGGGCGATTAACTATGGCTACACCTTC. Amino acids: CASSKPKDRAINYGYTF.

The chain couples TRBV28 to TRBJ1-1, with a possible D match to TRBD1 (5 bases). Germline CDR1 and CDR2: MDHEN and SYDVKM. The CDR3 loop spans 15 amino acids. Trimming cost V 2 bases and J 0 bases, with 10 bases left between them. As DNA, the CDR3 is TGTGCCAGCAGTTTAGATAGACAGATGAACACTGAAGCTTTCTTT. Translated, it gives CASSLDRQMNTEAFF.

The V call is TRBV4-1, the J call TRBJ1-5, with D possibly matching TRBD1 (5 bases). From germline, CDR1 is MGHRA and CDR2 YSYEKL. Trimming removed 1 base from V and 0 bases from J, with 7 bases in between. CDR3 length equals 15 residues. The CDR3 region is CASSQVQGSNQPQHF. The CDR3 region has the DNA TGCGCCAGCAGCCAAGTTCAGGGTAGCAATCAGCCCCAGCATTTT.

The chain couples TRBV19 to TRBJ2-3, with 11 bases aligning to TRBD2. Germline CDR1 reads LNHDA; CDR2 reads SQIVND (reference sequence). The CDR3 is 20 amino acids. The V and J ends lost 9 bases and 0 bases, in that order; junction bases with no gene match: 20. The CDR3 spells CASQSRPLAGGLASTDTQYF. DNA of the CDR3: TGTGCCAGCCAGTCCCGACCTCTAGCGGGAGGCCTAGCCAGCACAGATACGCAGTATTTT.

The gene calls are TRBV5-6 and TRBJ2-7; TRBD2 matches 9 bases. This CDR3 region has 15 residues. J lost 0 bases, V lost 5 bases, and 6 bases had no gene match. Per the germline V gene, CDR1 is SGHDT and CDR2 is YYEEEE. DNA for the CDR3: TGTGCCAGCAGTCCTATTAGCGGGAGCTCCTACGAGCAGTACTTC. This gives the protein CASSPISGSSYEQYF.